One sample yielded the 25 T cell receptor beta chains listed below, sequenced in a study of Graves' ophthalmopathy and Graves' hyperthyroidism. The study amplified TCR beta CDR3 regions using RNA transcripts. RT-PCR in the first round used HTBI primers; a second-round multiplex PCR followed. TCRdb re-analysed the multiplex PCR reads in MiXCR, keeping a single row per CDR3 protein. The sample consists of some 370,000 distinct CDR3 sequences, about a sixth of them appearing once. The material sequenced was peripheral blood. The receptors originated from an adult woman with stable Graves' hyperthyroidism.

This clonotype was observed a handful of times. This may come from a read error, since a much larger clone is one base off. The V and J genes are TRBV28 and TRBJ1-1; D not resolved. Germline V gives CDR1 MDHEN, CDR2 SYDVKM. This CDR3 region has 11 residues. Trimming pared 7 bases from V and 1 base from J, leaving 4 bases between. CDR3 DNA: TGTGCCAGCACCACGAACACTGAAGCTTTCTTT. Translating it yields CASTTNTEAFF.

The CDR3 DNA follows: TGTGCCAGCAGGGAAAGGGGCCGCTCTGGAAACACCATATATTTT. This translates into CASRERGRSGNTIYF. The chain uses TRBV6-1 and TRBJ1-3; maybe TRBD1 (5 bases). The CDR3 runs 15 residues. The germline V gene has CDR1 MNHNS and CDR2 SASEGT. Trimming shortened V by 6 bases and J by 0 bases, and 12 bases separated the two germline ends.

This clonotype was found many times. Possible read error: a much larger clone is one base away. V usage is TRBV6-1 and J usage is TRBJ1-1; TRBD1 matches 7 bases. After removal of 8 bases from V and 4 bases from J, the junction contained 7 bases not matched to a gene. This CDR3 has 13 amino acids. CDR1 is MNHNS, CDR2 SASEGT, per germline. DNA for the CDR3: TGTGCCAGCTCAGGGGCAGGGGGCACTGAAGCTTTCTTT. It translates to CASSGAGGTEAFF.

V and J are TRBV11-1 and TRBJ1-2, with a tentative D call TRBD1 (6 bases). Trimming took 3 bases from V and 1 from J, leaving 15 bases between them. Germline CDR1 reads SGHAT; CDR2 reads FQDESV (reference sequence). This CDR3 is built from 16 residues. CDR3 sequence: CASSLRSGQLNYGYTF. CDR3 sequence (DNA): TGTGCCAGCAGCTTGAGGTCGGGACAACTTAACTATGGCTACACCTTC.

This clonotype has a count of ten or more. The rearrangement links TRBV28 to TRBJ1-5; D perhaps matches TRBD1 (5 bases). Germline CDR1 is MDHEN and CDR2 is SYDVKM. The CDR3 has 15 residues. V lost 3 bases to trimming and J lost 2 bases, with 11 bases between them. The chain's CDR3 is CASSLVRVGNQPQHF. The CDR3 DNA follows: TGTGCCAGCAGTTTGGTCAGGGTGGGCAATCAGCCCCAGCATTTT.

This clonotype was picked up a small number of times. This chain connects TRBV11-1 to TRBJ2-6; TRBD1 matches 9 bases. This CDR3 region has 19 residues. Germline CDR1 is SGHAT and CDR2 is FQDESV (reference sequence). With V trimmed by 8 bases and J by 1 base, 15 bases remained unmatched. CDR3 region: CASGGQGPQFISGANVLTF. CDR3 nucleotide sequence: TGTGCCAGCGGGGGACAGGGACCTCAGTTTATATCTGGGGCCAACGTCCTGACTTTC.

Points on this clonotype: Possible read error: a much larger clone is one base away. J is TRBJ2-5 and V is TRBV11-2, with D unclear. CDR1 and CDR2 (germline): SGHAT, FQNNGV. This CDR3 contains 15 residues. CDR3 loop: CASSFPQLHQETKYF. The CDR3 nucleotides are TGTGCCAGCAGCTTCCCCCAACTACACCAAGAGACCAAGTACTTC.

Only a few counts were recorded for this clonotype. V usage is TRBV4-1 and J usage is TRBJ1-3; D unresolved. V was clipped by 3 bases and J by 0 bases, with 9 bases between them. The CDR3 is 15 residues long. Germline assignment: CDR1 MGHRA and CDR2 YSYEKL. CDR3 amino acids: CASSQGYSSGNTIYF. The CDR3 coding sequence is TGCGCCAGCAGCCAGGGCTATAGCTCTGGAAACACCATATATTTT.

This clonotype was detected ten times or more. The chain carries TRBV29-1 and TRBJ2-2; the match to TRBD2 covers 8 bases. J gave up 5 bases and V 7 bases, and 6 bases lay outside the gene matches. The CDR3 runs 13 residues. The germline CDR1 and CDR2 sequences are SQVTM and ANQGSEA. Written as DNA, the CDR3 is TGCAGCGCCGGACTAGCAGTAACCGGGGAGCTGTTTTTT. This sequence encodes CSAGLAVTGELFF.

A remark on this clonotype: Its ends do not fully match the called genes, so a read error is possible. The chain employs TRBV27 and TRBJ1-1; 7 nucleotides align to TRBD1. CDR1 and CDR2 from the germline V gene are MNHEY and SMNVEV (reference sequence). CDR3 size: 14 residues. CDR3: CASSLKGAITEASF. The CDR3 DNA reads TGTGCCAGCAGTTTGAAGGGGGCAATCACTGAAGCTTCCTTT.

To note about this clonotype: Likely a read error: the CDR3 ends without its conserved phenylalanine or tryptophan. The rearrangement joins TRBV28 to TRBJ1-2, with D possibly being TRBD1 (5 bases). V gave up 5 bases and J gave up 7 bases, with 17 bases separating them. The CDR3 is made up of 14 amino acids. The germline V gene encodes CDR1 MDHEN and CDR2 SYDVKM. CDR3 residues: CASSLEPGHSGYTV. CDR3 coding DNA: TGTGCCAGCAGTCTAGAACCCGGACACTCTGGCTACACCGTC.

This clonotype was detected ten times or more. The chain uses TRBV2 and TRBJ2-4, with TRBD1 matching over 9 bases. Germline V gene lookup returns CDR1 SNHLY and CDR2 FYNNEI. This CDR3 spans 13 amino acids. The V and J ends lost 7 bases and 8 bases, in that order; junction bases with no gene match: 6. In DNA form, the CDR3 reads TGTGCCAGCATATCCGACAGGGGGGACATTCAGTACTTC. Its protein is CASISDRGDIQYF.

This clonotype was recorded many times. The rearrangement joins TRBV25-1 to TRBJ1-5; TRBD1 matches at 9 bases. Unmatched junction bases numbered 11, after V lost 6 bases and J lost 2 bases. Germline V gives CDR1 MGHDK, CDR2 SYGVNS. This CDR3 has 17 amino acids. The CDR3 sequence: CASRKSRDREGNQPQHF. CDR3 DNA sequence: TGTGCCAGCAGAAAGTCCCGGGACAGGGAAGGCAATCAGCCCCAGCATTTT.

At least ten counts were recorded for this clonotype. The chain recombines TRBV28 with TRBJ1-1; D remains ambiguous. Germline V lookup: CDR1 MDHEN, CDR2 SYDVKM. With 7 bases removed from V and 3 bases from J, the gap between germline ends came to 12 bases. The CDR3 is 13 amino acids. The CDR3 is CASTSWGYTEAFF. In DNA form, the CDR3 reads TGTGCCAGCACCTCATGGGGTTACACTGAAGCTTTCTTT.

This clonotype has at least ten counts. This rearrangement joins TRBV20-1 to TRBJ2-7, with 7 bases aligning to TRBD1. The CDR3 covers 12 residues. V shed 5 bases and J 1 base; nucleotides not matched to a gene: 2. Germline lookup yields CDR1 DFQATT and CDR2 SNEGSKA (reference sequence). In DNA, the CDR3 is TGCAGTGCTGCGACAGGGTCCTACGAGCAGTACTTC. It specifies CSAATGSYEQYF.

The rearrangement uses TRBV29-1 and TRBJ1-2, with D maybe TRBD1 (5 bases). Looked up from germline, CDR1 is SQVTM and CDR2 is ANQGSEA. This CDR3 is built from 14 residues. V dropped 5 bases and J dropped 7 bases, with 20 bases sitting between them. CDR3 nucleotides: TGCAGCGTTCGGGGCGTTGGTACGGATGCTGGCTACACCTTC. Amino acid sequence: CSVRGVGTDAGYTF.

This clonotype occurred a few times. Given a much more abundant clone one base away, this may be a read error. V is TRBV28 and J is TRBJ1-2; 10 bases line up with TRBD1. The CDR3 contains 13 residues. Per the germline V gene, CDR1 is MDHEN and CDR2 is SYDVKM. The CDR3 sequence: CATTDRGIGGHTF. The CDR3 DNA follows: TGTGCCACTACGGACAGGGGGATCGGTGGCCACACCTTC.

This clonotype was recorded many times. This sequence joins TRBV29-1 and TRBJ1-5; the D is unclear. Germline CDR1 is SQVTM and CDR2 is ANQGSEA. V dropped 7 bases and J dropped 6 bases, with 7 bases sitting between them. The CDR3 extends over 10 amino acids. CDR3 loop: CSGPLQPQHF. The CDR3 nucleotides are TGCAGCGGACCCCTTCAGCCCCAGCATTTT.

V and J are TRBV20-1 and TRBJ2-7; D is undetermined. Germline V gene data show CDR1 as DFQATT and CDR2 as SNEGSKA (reference sequence). Trimming took 3 bases from V and 3 from J, leaving 12 bases between them. The CDR3 runs to 13 residues. The CDR3 DNA reads as TGCAGTGCTAGTCTTGCCAGGAGCTACGAGCAGTACTTC. This gives the protein CSASLARSYEQYF.

This clonotype was counted many times. The chain couples TRBV20-1 to TRBJ2-7; D tentatively fits TRBD1 or TRBD2 (5 bases each). CDR3 size: 14 residues. Per the germline V gene, CDR1 is DFQATT and CDR2 is SNEGSKA (reference sequence). The germline V and J ends were trimmed by 6 bases and 3 bases, with 18 bases remaining between them. The chain's CDR3 is CSAPKWDGGYEQYF. As DNA, the CDR3 is TGCAGTGCCCCTAAGTGGGACGGAGGCTACGAGCAGTACTTC.

This clonotype was observed many times. The rearrangement joins TRBV28 to TRBJ1-2, with 11 bases aligning to TRBD1. V was clipped by 3 bases and J by 7 bases; unmatched bases: 4. Germline CDR1 MDHEN, CDR2 SYDVKM. The CDR3 extends over 14 amino acids. As DNA, the CDR3 is TGTGCCAGCAGTTTCGGACAGGGGGCAAGTGGCTACACCTTC. This translates into CASSFGQGASGYTF.

This clonotype was found many times. One end of the junction varies from germline; a read error may be responsible. The chain couples TRBV28 to TRBJ2-4; D might be TRBD2 (6 bases). CDR1 and CDR2 from the germline V gene are MDHEN and SYDVKM. The CDR3 contains 14 residues. DNA for the CDR3: TGTGCCAGCAGTTCTGGGGGGTCCAAAAACATTAAGTACTTC. It yields the protein CASSSGGSKNIKYF. The whole variable domain, remainder taken from reference TRBV28 and TRBJ2-4, is DVKVTQSSRYLVKRTGEKVFLECVQDMDHENMFWYRQDPGLGLRLIYFSYDVKMKEKGDIPEGYSVSREKKERFSLILESASTNQTSMYLCASSSGGSKNIKYFGAGTRLSVL.

The rearrangement links TRBV12-3 or TRBV12-4 to TRBJ1-5, with D uncertain. V was clipped by 5 bases and J by 6 bases, with 5 bases between them. The CDR3 loop spans 11 amino acids. The CDR3 spells CASSASQPQHF. CDR3 bases: TGTGCCAGCAGTGCTAGTCAGCCCCAGCATTTT.

Ten or more counts support this clonotype. The chain joins TRBV2 to TRBJ2-7; maybe TRBD1 (6 bases). The ends were cut back, 7 bases at V and 3 bases at J, with 16 bases in the middle. The CDR3 spans 14 residues. In germline, CDR1 is SNHLY, CDR2 FYNNEI. CDR3 protein: CASTVQGSDYEQYF. For the CDR3, the DNA is TGTGCCAGCACCGTACAGGGCTCAGACTACGAGCAGTACTTC.

This clonotype has ten or more counts. The chain couples TRBV6-5 to TRBJ1-2, with TRBD1 identical over 10 bases. Germline CDR1 reads MNHEY; CDR2 reads SVGAGI. Unmatched junction bases numbered 5, after V lost 2 bases and J lost 5 bases. CDR3 length: 15 amino acids. This CDR3 is CASSYGTGVQYGYTF. Here the CDR3 DNA reads TGTGCCAGCAGTTACGGGACAGGGGTACAGTATGGCTACACCTTC.